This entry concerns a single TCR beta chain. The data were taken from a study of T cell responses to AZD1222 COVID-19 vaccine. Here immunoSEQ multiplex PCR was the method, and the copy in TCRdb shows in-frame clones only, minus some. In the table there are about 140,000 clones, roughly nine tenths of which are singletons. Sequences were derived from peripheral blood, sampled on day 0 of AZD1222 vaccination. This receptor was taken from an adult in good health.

CDR3 loop: CASSHDPGSPTEAFF. CDR3 DNA sequence: TGCGCCAGCAGCCATGATCCCGGGAGCCCCACTGAAGCTTTCTTT. This chain connects TRBV4-1 to TRBJ1-1; D not resolved. Germline values: CDR1 MGHRA, CDR2 YSYEKL. The CDR3 is made up of 15 amino acids. Trimming took off 3 bases at V and 4 bases at J, with 15 bases between the two ends.